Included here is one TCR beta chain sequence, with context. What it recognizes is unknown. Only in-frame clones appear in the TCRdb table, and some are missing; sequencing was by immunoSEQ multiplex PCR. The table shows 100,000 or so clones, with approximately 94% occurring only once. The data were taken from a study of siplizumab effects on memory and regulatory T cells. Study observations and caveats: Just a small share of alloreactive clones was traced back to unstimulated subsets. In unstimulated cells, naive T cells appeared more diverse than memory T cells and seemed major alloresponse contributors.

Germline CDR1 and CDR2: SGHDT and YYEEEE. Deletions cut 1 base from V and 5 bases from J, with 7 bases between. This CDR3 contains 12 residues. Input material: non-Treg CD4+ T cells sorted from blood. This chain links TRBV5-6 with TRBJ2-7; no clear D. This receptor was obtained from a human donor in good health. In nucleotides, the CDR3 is TGTGCCAGCAGCTTGCCTGAACACGAGCAGTACTTC. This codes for CASSLPEHEQYF.